Listed below are T cell receptor beta chains from one sample, sequenced in a study of cytomegalovirus exposure and HLA in healthy donors. TCRdb keeps only in-frame clones here, not all; method: immunoSEQ multiplex PCR. Found here are approximately 150,000 clones, 77% of them singletons; the top ten hold around 1.6%. The sample consisted of PBMCs. The receptor source for this set is a woman between 25 and 40 years old in good health and CMV-seronegative. CDR3s leave out the opening cysteine and the closing phenylalanine or tryptophan. Expanded clones are given a class, and other clones once, few, many or no size at all.

abundance	v_gene	j_gene	CDR3aa
NA	TRBV18	TRBJ1-2	ASSPGQLLGGYT
NA	TRBV7-3	TRBJ2-6	ASSRTGGAGANVLT
NA	TRBV7-2	TRBJ1-1	ASSLASGNTEAF
NA	TRBV19	TRBJ1-2	ASSIVLGQLYGYT
NA	TRBV5-1	TRBJ1-5	ASSLQLSGHGPNILDQPQH
NA	TRBV10-1	TRBJ1-1	ASSDFLEGEAF
NA	TRBV6-4	TRBJ1-1	ASSGHGGSTEAF
NA	TRBV19	TRBJ1-6	ASSIGGGNHSPLH
NA	TRBV29-1	TRBJ2-5	SVSDIRVTQY
NA	TRBV19	TRBJ1-5	ASSTWGQGTEPQH
NA	TRBV5-1	TRBJ2-2	ASSRTGIHREGTGELF
NA	TRBV28	TRBJ2-1	ASRTRLAGAGEQF
NA	TRBV7-9	TRBJ2-7	ASSLTSGTDEQY
NA	TRBV29-1	TRBJ1-2	SVEDQTNYGYT
NA	TRBV19	TRBJ2-1	ASTPWQGYNEQF
NA	TRBV5-4	TRBJ2-7	ASSFTSESSYEQY
few	TRBV28	TRBJ1-3	ASRRIDSSGNTIY
NA	TRBV5-4	TRBJ2-7	ASSLSGLASYEQY
NA	TRBV4-2	TRBJ2-7	ASSQDKAKRPNSYEQY
NA	TRBV7-9	TRBJ1-1	ASSFAQRAGYTEAF
NA	TRBV4-1	TRBJ1-6	ASSPEPGQARSPLH
NA	TRBV5-6	TRBJ2-7	ASSFKREISYEQY
NA	TRBV4-1	TRBJ1-2	ASSQPRAGIFYGYT
NA	TRBV6-5	TRBJ1-6	ASSNRGGNSPLH
NA	TRBV14	TRBJ2-7	ASSQERQGNYEQY
NA	TRBV5-1	TRBJ2-7	ASSFVVGGLSEHEQY
few	TRBV7-6	TRBJ2-5	ASSLYNSGVSETQY
NA	TRBV6-1	TRBJ2-3	ASRAVDRGYTQY
few	TRBV6-5	TRBJ1-1	ASSSQSTVNTEAF
NA	TRBV27	TRBJ1-5	ASSLFRLGPQH
NA	TRBV5-1	TRBJ2-5	ASSGSYQEAQY
NA	TRBV7-9	TRBJ1-5	SSSLGSQPQH
once	TRBV6-5	TRBJ1-2	ASSRDRVDGYT
NA	TRBV7-9	TRBJ1-1	ASYEGQGAVFTEAF
NA	TRBV4-2	TRBJ2-3	ASSLTPTSGADTQY
NA	TRBV19	TRBJ2-7	ASSNPLAGGSEQY
NA	TRBV27	TRBJ2-7	ASSLYRGSNEQY
NA	TRBV5-1	TRBJ2-3	ASSLDTSGSTDTQY
NA	TRBV6-6	TRBJ2-1	ASRLPGLAGSEQF
NA	TRBV27	TRBJ1-1	ASRRQGASGNTEAF
once	TRBV30	TRBJ1-1	AWSDGPLMNTEAF
NA	TRBV19	TRBJ2-1	ASSRDYLGDEQF
NA	TRBV29-1	TRBJ1-1	SGQGVTEAF
NA	TRBV4-2	TRBJ2-1	ASSQALTSSHNEQF
once	TRBV6-5	TRBJ1-2	ASSSLNRGYGYT
NA	TRBV2	TRBJ2-1	ASSDRGAIVEQF
NA	TRBV4-1	TRBJ2-2	ASSQVRGGAGEDGELF
NA	TRBV28	TRBJ2-5	ASDGGREGEETQY
NA	TRBV20-1	TRBJ2-5	SALRLETQY
NA	TRBV15	TRBJ1-5	ATSPTRADIWNQPQH
NA	TRBV28	TRBJ1-6	AGRGFNSPLH
NA	TRBV11-3	TRBJ1-1	ASSSGQGAVEAF
NA	TRBV7-9	TRBJ1-1	ASPPERDTAISNTEAF
NA	TRBV5-1	NA	ASSLYPGQDSYEQY
NA	TRBV25-1	TRBJ1-1	ASSATSALTEAF